These 2 T cell receptor beta chains were all obtained from the same sample, sequenced in a study of OX40 agonist ivuxolimab in advanced cancers. Libraries were prepared by immunoSEQ multiplex PCR; TCRdb keeps only in-frame clonotypes and omits some of them. The sample lists tens of thousands of clones, approximately 85% occurring once. The source was CD4+ or CD8+ T cells sorted from blood, collected in a trial of the OX40 agonist ivuxolimab. These receptors all come from an adult with an advanced solid tumor such as melanoma, head and neck, liver or kidney cancer.

This sequence joins TRBV19 and TRBJ2-7; 10 nucleotides agree with TRBD1. The V segment lost 5 bases and the J segment 2 bases; nucleotides outside the gene matches: 6. Germline lookup yields CDR1 LNHDA and CDR2 SQIVND (reference sequence). The length of the CDR3 is 15 residues. In DNA, the CDR3 is TGTGCCAGTAGTCCCCGGGACAGGGGCACCTACGAGCAGTACTTC. Its translation is CASSPRDRGTYEQYF.

This clone has more than one count but fewer than ten. The sample contains more than one DNA sequence encoding this CDR3. The V call is TRBV19, the J call TRBJ2-1, with D maybe TRBD2 (6 bases). V lost 1 base and J 1 base, leaving 8 bases between the germline ends. There are 15 residues in the CDR3. Germline V gene data show CDR1 as LNHDA and CDR2 as SQIVND (reference sequence). In DNA, the CDR3 is TGTGCCAGTAGTATAGTTGCGGGATCCTACAATGAGCAGTTCTTC. Translating it yields CASSIVAGSYNEQFF.